These 11 T cell receptor beta chains came from one sample sequenced in a study of cytomegalovirus exposure and HLA in healthy donors. Vbeta (60) and Jbeta (13) primers were used in the PCR. Profiling relied on immunoSEQ multiplex PCR, and the TCRdb table lists in-frame clones only, not all of them. Counted here are 170,000 or so clones, about 73% occurring once; the ten biggest clones make up just over 3%. Sequencing was carried out using PBMCs. The source is a woman aged 40 to 50 in good health and CMV-seronegative.

The V call is TRBV4-1, the J call TRBJ1-2; no reliable D call. There are 14 residues in the CDR3. V lost 3 bases, J lost 0 bases, and 8 bases lay in between. CDR1 is MGHRA, CDR2 YSYEKL, per germline. This CDR3 is CASSQAESNYGYTF. The CDR3 DNA reads TGCGCCAGCAGCCAGGCAGAATCTAACTATGGCTACACCTTC.

The rearrangement links TRBV6-1 to TRBJ1-2; 9 positions agree with TRBD1. Unmatched junction bases numbered 8, after V lost 6 bases and J lost 6 bases. Germline-derived CDR1 and CDR2 are MNHNS and SASEGT. The CDR3 contains 14 residues. The CDR3 DNA reads TGTGCCAGCAGGACAGGGGGATCTTTTCATGGCTACACCTTC. It translates to CASRTGGSFHGYTF.

This clone was counted a few times. V gene TRBV4-1 combines with J gene TRBJ2-7; D is ambiguous. CDR1 and CDR2 from the germline V gene are MGHRA and YSYEKL. V was trimmed by 4 bases and J by 2 bases, leaving 15 bases between them. This CDR3 has 15 amino acids. The CDR3: CASSRKVESTYEQYF. The CDR3 DNA follows: TGCGCCAGCAGCCGAAAAGTGGAGTCCACCTACGAGCAGTACTTC.

V is TRBV6-1 and J is TRBJ1-2; tentatively, D is TRBD1 (6 bases). CDR1 MNHNS and CDR2 SASEGT come from the germline V gene. The V end lost 1 base, the J end lost 5 bases, and 11 bases lay between the germline ends. This CDR3 spans 14 amino acids. The CDR3 nucleotides read TGTGCCAGCAGTGAAGTTTTCCAGGGGTATGGCTACACCTTC. It encodes CASSEVFQGYGYTF.

This clone was seen a few times. This rearrangement joins TRBV13 to TRBJ2-3, with D perhaps matching TRBD2 (6 bases). CDR1 and CDR2 (germline): PRHDT, FYEKMQ (reference sequence). V lost 5 bases and J lost 3, with 21 bases in between. CDR3 size: 17 residues. CDR3 nucleotide sequence: TGTGCCAGCAGCCCCACGGGGACTTCGGAACAAACAGATACGCAGTATTTT. As protein: CASSPTGTSEQTDTQYF.

This chain joins TRBV7-9 and TRBJ1-2; D is unclear. With 11 bases removed from V and 0 bases from J, the gap between germline ends came to 16 bases. Germline V gene lookup returns CDR1 SEHNR and CDR2 FQNEAQ (reference sequence). This CDR3 region has 14 residues. CDR3 in DNA: TGTGCCCTTCAGCGATCGGAAACTAACTATGGCTACACCTTC. Protein: CALQRSETNYGYTF.

This clone appeared once. The chain couples TRBV5-1 to TRBJ1-6, with D perhaps matching TRBD1 (5 bases). Germline CDR1 reads SGHRS; CDR2 reads YFSETQ. V lost 4 bases to trimming and J lost 0 bases, with 20 bases between them. This CDR3 is 19 amino acids long. The CDR3 reads CASSHQGFSSGSYNSPLHF. Written as DNA, the CDR3 is TGCGCCAGCAGCCATCAGGGTTTCTCCTCTGGCTCCTATAATTCACCCCTCCACTTT.

As DNA, the CDR3 is TGTGCCAGCTCACGGGACAGAAATCAGCCCCAGCATTTT. Translating gives CASSRDRNQPQHF. This chain joins TRBV18 and TRBJ1-5, with TRBD1 matching over 7 bases. The trim removed 4 bases at V and 4 bases at J, leaving 1 base unmatched. CDR3 size: 13 residues. Per germline, CDR1 KGHSH and CDR2 LQKENI.

This clone came up a few times. The chain links TRBV19 to TRBJ1-1; the D is unclear. Germline V gene lookup returns CDR1 LNHDA and CDR2 SQIVND (reference sequence). Trimming took 4 bases from V and 4 from J, leaving 10 bases between them. The CDR3 spans 13 residues. The CDR3, as DNA: TGTGCCAGTAGTACCACAGAATCCACTGAAGCTTTCTTT. Residues: CASSTTESTEAFF.

This chain uses TRBV7-9 with TRBJ1-4; the D is unclear. V lost 1 base and J 0 bases, leaving 9 bases between the germline ends. The CDR3 covers 16 residues. CDR1 and CDR2 (germline): SEHNR, FQNEAQ (reference sequence). In DNA, the CDR3 is TGTGCCAGCAGCTTAGGGGGAGCTTCAACTAATGAAAAACTGTTTTTT. Protein sequence: CASSLGGASTNEKLFF.

V usage is TRBV2 and J usage is TRBJ1-3; 7 bases are shared with TRBD1. Germline CDR1 is SNHLY and CDR2 is FYNNEI. Trimming at V came to 6 bases and at J to 4 bases, leaving 9 bases not matched to a gene. The CDR3 is made up of 15 amino acids. In nucleotides, the CDR3 is TGTGCCAGCAGCCGCGACAGGGCTGTCGGAAACACCATATATTTT. Protein product: CASSRDRAVGNTIYF.